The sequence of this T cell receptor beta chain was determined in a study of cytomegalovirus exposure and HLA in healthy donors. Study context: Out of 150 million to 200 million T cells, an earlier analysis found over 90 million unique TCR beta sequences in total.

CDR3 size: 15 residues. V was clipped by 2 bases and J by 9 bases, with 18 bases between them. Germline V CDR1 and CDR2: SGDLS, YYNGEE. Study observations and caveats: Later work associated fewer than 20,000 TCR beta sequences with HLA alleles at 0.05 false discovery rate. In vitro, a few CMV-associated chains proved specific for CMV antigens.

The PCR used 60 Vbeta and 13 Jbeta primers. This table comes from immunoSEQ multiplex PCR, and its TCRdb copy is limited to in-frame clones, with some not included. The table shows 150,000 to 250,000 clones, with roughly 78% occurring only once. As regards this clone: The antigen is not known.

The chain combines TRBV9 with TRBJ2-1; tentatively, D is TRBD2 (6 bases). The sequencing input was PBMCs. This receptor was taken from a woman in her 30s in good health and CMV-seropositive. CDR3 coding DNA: TGTGCCAGCAGCGTTCAGGGACCCACCGGGGGTGAGCAGTTCTTC. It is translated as CASSVQGPTGGEQFF. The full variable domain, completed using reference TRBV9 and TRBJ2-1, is DSGVTQTPKHLITATGQRVTLRCSPRSGDLSVYWYQQSLDQGLQFLIQYYNGEERAKGNILERFSAQQFPDLHSELNLSSLELGDSALYFCASSVQGPTGGEQFFGPGTRLTVL.